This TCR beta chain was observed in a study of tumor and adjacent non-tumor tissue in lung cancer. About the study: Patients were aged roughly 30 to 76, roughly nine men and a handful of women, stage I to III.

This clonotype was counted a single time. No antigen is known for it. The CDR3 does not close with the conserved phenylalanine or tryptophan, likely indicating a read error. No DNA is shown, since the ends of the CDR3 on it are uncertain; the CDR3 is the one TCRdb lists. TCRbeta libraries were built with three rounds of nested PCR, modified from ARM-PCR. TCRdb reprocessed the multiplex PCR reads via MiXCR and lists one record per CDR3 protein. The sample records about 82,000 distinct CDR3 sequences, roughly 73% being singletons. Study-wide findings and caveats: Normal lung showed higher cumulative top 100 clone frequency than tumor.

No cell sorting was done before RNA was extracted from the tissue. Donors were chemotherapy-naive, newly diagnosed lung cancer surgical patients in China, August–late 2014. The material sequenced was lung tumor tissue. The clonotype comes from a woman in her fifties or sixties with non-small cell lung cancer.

CDR3 in amino acids: CSVAERGINQPQRS. The chain joins TRBV29-1 to TRBJ1-5; the listed D gene, TRBD1, was not tested against the DNA. The CDR3 length equals 14 residues, ends included. Germline V gene lookup returns CDR1 SQVTM and CDR2 ANQGSEA.